Here is one T cell receptor (beta chain) with its context. The antigen remains unidentified. Trimming at V came to 4 bases and at J to 8 bases, leaving 6 bases not matched to a gene. Germline V gene data show CDR1 as SGHTA and CDR2 as FQGNSA. This CDR3 contains 14 residues. PCR was performed using 60 Vbeta and 13 Jbeta primers. Data came from immunoSEQ multiplex PCR; TCRdb stores just in-frame clones and leaves some out. The profile shows some 150,000 clones, about two thirds of them singletons. This record comes from a study of cytomegalovirus exposure and HLA in healthy donors. Study-level results: HLA-A and HLA-B allele assignments for most subjects were reportedly predicted accurately using TCR beta sequences. Researchers counted roughly 150 TCR beta chains as cytomegalovirus-associated.

The chain combines TRBV7-2 with TRBJ2-1; the match to TRBD2 covers 9 bases. Material: PBMCs. The receptor was isolated from a woman aged 25-40 years in good health and CMV-seronegative. The CDR3 is CASSSPGLAYEQFF. The CDR3 coding sequence is TGTGCCAGCAGCTCCCCGGGACTAGCTTATGAGCAGTTCTTC.